Presented here are 29 T cell receptor beta chains from one specimen sequenced in a study of cytomegalovirus exposure and HLA in healthy donors (dated by TCRdb to 2015 to 2018). Library creation used the immunoSEQ multiplex PCR assay. What TCRdb holds here is the immuneACCESS table cut down to in-frame rearrangements. Part of the clones is not present; checked against another copy, under half of the missing clones reflect an unresolved V gene, and the others are unexplained. A total of some 140,000 clones appear in this sample, 86% of them only once. The top ten clonotypes cover roughly 3% of the sample. The source material was PBMCs. The receptor source for this set is a man younger than 35 in good health and CMV-seronegative.

The CDR3 is CASSQAGTASYEQYF. CDR3 DNA: TGTGCCAGCAGCCAAGCCGGGACAGCCTCCTACGAGCAGTACTTC. This chain uses TRBV14 with TRBJ2-7; 7 positions match TRBD1. Trimming at V came to 1 base and at J to 0 bases, leaving 3 bases not matched to a gene. This CDR3 region has 15 residues. CDR1 is SGHDN and CDR2 is FVKESK in the germline V gene.

The chain links TRBV30 to TRBJ1-5; tentatively, D is TRBD1 (5 bases). This CDR3 is 17 amino acids long. Germline V gene data show CDR1 as GTSNPN and CDR2 as SVGIG (reference sequence). The ends were cut back, 2 bases at V and 0 bases at J, with 17 bases in the middle. CDR3 loop: CAWSTRPTVYSNQPQHF. DNA for the CDR3: TGTGCCTGGAGTACTCGGCCGACAGTCTATAGCAATCAGCCCCAGCATTTT.

The CDR3 region has the DNA TGTGCCAGCAGCTTAGGGACTAGCGGGGGGGTGTCACAGTTCTTC. Protein: CASSLGTSGGVSQFF. The V call is TRBV11-2, the J call TRBJ2-1, with 15 bases aligning to TRBD2. Per germline, CDR1 SGHAT and CDR2 FQNNGV. This CDR3 has 15 residues. The trim removed 1 base at V and 13 bases at J, leaving 5 bases unmatched.

The rearrangement joins TRBV7-9 to TRBJ2-1; 7 bases align to TRBD2. V was clipped by 5 bases and J by 7 bases; unmatched bases: 8. Germline V gene lookup returns CDR1 SEHNR and CDR2 FQNEAQ (reference sequence). CDR3 length: 14 amino acids. The CDR3 spells CASSTGLESNEQFF. As DNA, the CDR3 is TGTGCCAGCAGCACCGGACTAGAGTCGAATGAGCAGTTCTTC.

This chain uses TRBV7-2 with TRBJ2-7, with D possibly being TRBD1 (6 bases). Germline CDR1 and CDR2: SGHTA and FQGNSA. This CDR3 has 12 residues. Between the trimmed V and J ends, which lost 1 base and 8 bases, there was a span of 9 bases. Here the CDR3 reads CASSLDRDKQYF. CDR3 in DNA: TGTGCCAGCAGCTTAGATAGGGACAAGCAGTACTTC.

V and J are TRBV10-3 and TRBJ2-3; no definite D call. The CDR3 is made up of 12 amino acids. The V gene lost 3 bases and the J gene lost 6 bases, with 7 bases spanning the gap. In germline, CDR1 is ENHRY, CDR2 SYGVKD. DNA of the CDR3: TGTGCCATCAGTGATGTAGCCGATACGCAGTATTTT. Translating gives CAISDVADTQYF.

With regard to this clone: Mismatch with germline at one junction end may stem from a read error. The V call is TRBV28, the J call TRBJ2-1, with no clear D. Germline V gives CDR1 MDHEN, CDR2 SYDVKM. The CDR3 totals 15 residues. Here the CDR3 reads CASSLWSTRVGEQFF. CDR3 DNA: TGTGCCAGCAGTCTATGGTCGACACGCGTCGGTGAGCAGTTCTTC.

The gene calls are TRBV21-1 and TRBJ2-7; TRBD1 reflects the table's D call only, with no check against the DNA. TRBV21-1 corresponds to a pseudogene. This CDR3 has 17 residues. This CDR3 is CATPTLACQGRNYEQYF. The CDR3 DNA reads TGTGCCACCCCTACCCTCGCTTGCCAGGGTAGAAACTACGAGCAGTACTTC.

The chain joins TRBV27 to TRBJ2-7; D is possibly TRBD1 (6 bases). Germline CDR1 reads MNHEY; CDR2 reads SMNVEV (reference sequence). V was cut by 3 bases and J by 1 base, with 13 bases left in between. The CDR3 covers 15 residues. The chain's CDR3 is CASSFSGVSSYEQYF. The CDR3 DNA is TGTGCCAGCAGTTTCTCAGGGGTCTCTTCCTACGAGCAGTACTTC.

The rearrangement uses TRBV7-2 and TRBJ2-7; 7 positions match TRBD2. V shed 5 bases, J shed 4 bases, and the junction held 23 bases outside the gene matches. Germline CDR1 reads SGHTA; CDR2 reads FQGNSA. The CDR3 covers 19 residues. The CDR3 region has the DNA TGTGCCAGCAGCCCCCGACGAGCGGGGCTCCGGGGAGGGATTTACGAGCAGTACTTC. Amino acids: CASSPRRAGLRGGIYEQYF.

The V gene is TRBV6-5, the J gene TRBJ1-1; D is perhaps TRBD1 (6 bases). V lost 2 bases to trimming and J lost 10 bases, with 17 bases between them. The CDR3 sequence is 14 residues long. CDR1 and CDR2 (germline): MNHEY, SVGAGI. This chain's CDR3 is CASSYTGQPLGAFF. In DNA form, the CDR3 reads TGTGCCAGCAGTTACACCGGACAGCCCTTAGGAGCTTTCTTT.

The count of this clone is one. The J gene is TRBJ2-6, the V gene TRBV6-5; D gene ambiguous. Trimming removed 6 bases at V and 2 bases at J, with 14 bases between. CDR1 MNHEY and CDR2 SVGAGI come from the germline V gene. The CDR3 is 16 residues long. CDR3 sequence (DNA): TGTGCCAGCAGGTACCTCGACAAAGCTGGGGCCAACGTCCTGACTTTC. Translation: CASRYLDKAGANVLTF.

This sequence joins TRBV7-8 and TRBJ2-2; possible D gene TRBD2, 5 bases. Per germline, CDR1 SGHVS and CDR2 FQNEAQ. With 5 bases removed from V and 1 base from J, the gap between germline ends came to 14 bases. The CDR3 totals 16 residues. The CDR3 DNA sequence: TGTGCCAGCAGCCCAGGCCCAGGACTGAACACCGGGGAGCTGTTTTTT. Translated: CASSPGPGLNTGELFF.

The chain couples TRBV30 to TRBJ1-5; D unclear. The germline gives CDR1 GTSNPN, CDR2 SVGIG (reference sequence). The CDR3 is 14 residues long. Trimming stripped 1 base from V and 4 bases from J, with 11 bases between. Here the CDR3 DNA reads TGTGCCTGGAGTGACACTCAACTAAATCAGCCCCAGCATTTT. It translates to CAWSDTQLNQPQHF.

The J gene is TRBJ2-2, the V gene TRBV10-3; 9 nucleotides align to TRBD1. The CDR3 is made up of 14 amino acids. V gave up 11 bases and J gave up 7 bases; unmatched junction bases: 11. Per germline, CDR1 ENHRY and CDR2 SYGVKD. In DNA form, the CDR3 reads TGTGCCTCCAACAGGGGGCAGGGGGTCGGGGAGCTGTTTTTT. Translated, it gives CASNRGQGVGELFF.

The gene calls are TRBV7-8 and TRBJ1-4, with TRBD1 matching over 7 bases. Germline V CDR1 and CDR2: SGHVS, FQNEAQ. V lost 5 bases, J lost 4 bases, and 7 bases stayed unmatched. The CDR3 consists of 15 residues. CDR3 sequence: CASSTRQGINEKLFF. The CDR3 DNA sequence: TGTGCCAGCAGCACCAGACAGGGAATTAATGAAAAACTGTTTTTT.

The chain recombines TRBV28 with TRBJ2-2; 9 bases line up with TRBD2. CDR1 is MDHEN, CDR2 SYDVKM, per germline. The V gene end was trimmed by 4 bases and the J gene end by 7 bases; junction bases not matched to a gene: 7. This CDR3 spans 15 amino acids. CDR3 sequence (DNA): TGTGCCAGCAGTTCCCCAGCGGGAGGAGGCGGGGAGCTGTTTTTT. Protein sequence: CASSSPAGGGGELFF.

This sequence joins TRBV5-8 and TRBJ2-4, with 9 bases that match TRBD1. Germline V gene sequence: CDR1 SGHTS, CDR2 YDEGEE. The CDR3 spans 15 residues. V was clipped by 0 bases and J by 12 bases; unmatched bases: 10. CDR3 region: CASSLAVLGQGNQYF. The CDR3 DNA reads TGTGCCAGCAGCTTGGCCGTATTGGGACAGGGCAATCAGTACTTC.

The chain couples TRBV19 to TRBJ2-1; 13 bases are shared with TRBD2. V lost 4 bases to trimming and J lost 8 bases; unmatched junction nucleotides: 11. The CDR3 runs to 17 residues. Germline V gives CDR1 LNHDA, CDR2 SQIVND (reference sequence). The CDR3, as DNA: TGTGCCAGTAGTAGCCCCGGACTAGCGGGAGTTGGCGATGAGCAGTTCTTC. It encodes CASSSPGLAGVGDEQFF.

The chain combines TRBV6-5 with TRBJ2-5; no clear D. The CDR3 extends over 12 amino acids. Trimming shortened V by 8 bases and J by 1 base, and 8 bases separated the two germline ends. CDR1 MNHEY and CDR2 SVGAGI come from the germline V gene. The CDR3 loop reads CASQDTQETQYF. In nucleotides, the CDR3 is TGTGCCAGCCAAGACACCCAAGAGACCCAGTACTTC.

This clone was detected only a few times. The CDR3 spells CASSPDRGLVNIQYF. DNA for the CDR3: TGTGCCAGCTCACCGGACAGGGGGTTGGTAAACATTCAGTACTTC. The V call is TRBV18, the J call TRBJ2-4, with 10 bases that match TRBD1. Germline CDR1 KGHSH, CDR2 LQKENI. V trimming: 3 bases; J trimming: 6 bases; junction bases outside the gene matches: 5. This CDR3 spans 15 amino acids.

This chain joins TRBV28 and TRBJ2-1; tentative D call: TRBD2 (5 bases). With 3 bases removed from V and 8 bases from J, the gap between germline ends came to 14 bases. Germline V gene sequence: CDR1 MDHEN, CDR2 SYDVKM. The CDR3 extends over 14 amino acids. CDR3 sequence reads: CASSFLGGRHEQFF. In nucleotides, the CDR3 is TGTGCCAGCAGTTTCCTTGGTGGGAGACATGAGCAGTTCTTC.

The genes are TRBV6-1 and TRBJ1-2, with 8 bases aligning to TRBD1. V trimming: 4 bases; J trimming: 8 bases; junction bases outside the gene matches: 9. The CDR3 sequence is 14 residues long. Germline V gene sequence: CDR1 MNHNS, CDR2 SASEGT. CDR3 DNA: TGTGCCAGCAGTGGGAACAGGGGGTTTGGGGGCTACACCTTC. This sequence encodes CASSGNRGFGGYTF.

The V and J genes are TRBV18 and TRBJ2-7; 9 bases align to TRBD1. The CDR3 has 15 residues. Germline CDR1 KGHSH, CDR2 LQKENI. J lost 5 bases, V lost 1 base, and 6 bases had no gene match. CDR3 region: CASSPQGTGSDEQYF. In nucleotides, the CDR3 is TGTGCCAGCTCACCACAAGGGACAGGGAGCGACGAGCAGTACTTC.

Only one count was recorded for this clone. This rearrangement joins TRBV7-2 to TRBJ2-3; TRBD2 matches at 11 bases. The CDR3 covers 18 residues. J gave up 0 bases and V 5 bases, and 10 bases lay outside the gene matches. Germline V gene lookup returns CDR1 SGHTA and CDR2 FQGNSA. The CDR3 DNA sequence: TGTGCCAGCAGCCGTTCCCTCACTAGCGGGGGTAGCACAGATACGCAGTATTTT. As protein: CASSRSLTSGGSTDTQYF.

This clone was recorded only once. The V and J genes are TRBV7-2 and TRBJ2-5, with 11 bases that match TRBD1. The CDR3 totals 19 residues. The V gene end was trimmed by 5 bases and the J gene end by 1 base; junction bases not matched to a gene: 15. Germline CDR1 SGHTA, CDR2 FQGNSA. CDR3 amino acids: CASSPRDRGSAPAQETQYF. The CDR3 DNA reads TGTGCCAGCAGCCCCCGGGACAGGGGGTCGGCCCCGGCCCAAGAGACCCAGTACTTC.

This chain connects TRBV6-1 to TRBJ1-5; D is possibly TRBD1 (5 bases). V lost 5 bases and J 11 bases, leaving 13 bases between the germline ends. Germline values: CDR1 MNHNS, CDR2 SASEGT. The CDR3 is made up of 12 amino acids. This CDR3 is CASSTGGSTQHF. The CDR3 bases are TGTGCCAGCAGTACCGGGGGTTCGACCCAGCATTTT.

This chain uses TRBV5-1 with TRBJ1-2; 7 nucleotides match TRBD1. Germline CDR1 and CDR2: SGHRS and YFSETQ. The CDR3 contains 14 residues. Trimming at V came to 3 bases and at J to 2 bases, leaving 4 bases not matched to a gene. CDR3: CASSSTGDNYGYTF. CDR3 sequence (DNA): TGCGCCAGCAGCTCCACAGGGGACAACTATGGCTACACCTTC.

V and J are TRBV7-2 and TRBJ2-3; 11 nucleotides match TRBD2. V dropped 2 bases and J dropped 0; count of bases not matched to a gene: 10. Germline V gene lookup returns CDR1 SGHTA and CDR2 FQGNSA. The CDR3 is 19 residues long. The chain's CDR3 is CASSLRSGLAGPSTDTQYF. CDR3 bases: TGTGCCAGCAGCTTAAGATCAGGACTAGCGGGCCCTAGCACAGATACGCAGTATTTT.